A single sample is the source of the 5 T cell receptor beta chains below, sequenced in a study of tumor and adjacent non-tumor tissue in lung cancer. The template was RNA from unsorted bulk tissue. A modified ARM-PCR protocol with three rounds of nested PCR amplified TCRbeta. TCRdb reprocessed the multiplex PCR reads with MiXCR, giving one entry per CDR3 protein. The repertoire has about 110,000 distinct CDR3 sequences, roughly 80% of them found once; the top ten carry roughly 35%. The specimen sequenced was lung tumor tissue. The receptors derive from a woman aged 55-69 years with non-small cell lung cancer.

About this clonotype itself: With a much larger clone just one base away, this may be a read error. This sequence joins TRBV6-2 or TRBV6-3 and TRBJ2-7; D remains ambiguous. Trimming shortened V by 2 bases and J by 5 bases, and 4 bases separated the two germline ends. The CDR3 consists of 11 residues. Germline CDR1 MNHEY, CDR2 SVGEGT. The CDR3 DNA sequence: TGTGCCAGCAGTTACCGGCACGAGCAGTACTTC. Translated: CASSYRHEQYF.

A word on this clonotype: This likely comes from a read error, as the CDR3 has no conserved phenylalanine or tryptophan at its end. The chain links TRBV14 to TRBJ2-3; D possibly uses TRBD1 or TRBD2 (6 bases each). Germline CDR1 SGHDN, CDR2 FVKESK. The CDR3 has 20 amino acids. V lost 1 base and J 3 bases, leaving 26 bases between the germline ends. The CDR3 nucleotides are TGTGCCAGCAGCCAAGGGAGGGGGATTCCGGGCCGACCTTGGACAGATACGCAGTATTTA. Its protein is CASSQGRGIPGRPWTDTQYL.

As for this clonotype: This could be a read error, since a much larger clone is one nucleotide away. The CDR3 does not end in the conserved phenylalanine or tryptophan, so this is likely a read error. This chain uses TRBV6-5 with TRBJ1-2; D call uncertain. Per the germline V gene, CDR1 is MNHEY and CDR2 is SVGAGI. The germline V and J ends were trimmed by 6 bases and 8 bases, with 10 bases remaining between them. This CDR3 spans 11 amino acids. CDR3 in amino acids: CASSRPGGYTS. The CDR3 bases are TGTGCCAGCAGCCGCCCTGGGGGCTACACCTCC.

V usage is TRBV4-3 and J usage is TRBJ2-1, with D possibly being TRBD1 (5 bases). CDR1 and CDR2 (germline): LGHNA, YSLEER. The V end lost 10 bases, the J end lost 5 bases, and 21 bases lay between the germline ends. The length of the CDR3 is 15 residues. The CDR3 loop reads CANRQAFQIHNEQFF. In DNA, the CDR3 is TGCGCCAACAGGCAAGCATTCCAAATCCACAATGAGCAGTTCTTC.

To note about this clonotype: Because it lacks the conserved phenylalanine or tryptophan at the end, this CDR3 is likely a read error. The chain uses TRBV5-5 and TRBJ2-5; TRBD1 or TRBD2 may be the D gene (5 bases each). Deletions cut 3 bases from V and 1 base from J, with 13 bases between. There are 15 residues in the CDR3. Germline lookup yields CDR1 SGHKS and CDR2 YYEKEE (reference sequence). CDR3 region: CASSWGYRSQETQYS. The DNA for the CDR3 is TGTGCCAGCAGCTGGGGGTATAGGAGCCAAGAGACCCAGTACTCC.